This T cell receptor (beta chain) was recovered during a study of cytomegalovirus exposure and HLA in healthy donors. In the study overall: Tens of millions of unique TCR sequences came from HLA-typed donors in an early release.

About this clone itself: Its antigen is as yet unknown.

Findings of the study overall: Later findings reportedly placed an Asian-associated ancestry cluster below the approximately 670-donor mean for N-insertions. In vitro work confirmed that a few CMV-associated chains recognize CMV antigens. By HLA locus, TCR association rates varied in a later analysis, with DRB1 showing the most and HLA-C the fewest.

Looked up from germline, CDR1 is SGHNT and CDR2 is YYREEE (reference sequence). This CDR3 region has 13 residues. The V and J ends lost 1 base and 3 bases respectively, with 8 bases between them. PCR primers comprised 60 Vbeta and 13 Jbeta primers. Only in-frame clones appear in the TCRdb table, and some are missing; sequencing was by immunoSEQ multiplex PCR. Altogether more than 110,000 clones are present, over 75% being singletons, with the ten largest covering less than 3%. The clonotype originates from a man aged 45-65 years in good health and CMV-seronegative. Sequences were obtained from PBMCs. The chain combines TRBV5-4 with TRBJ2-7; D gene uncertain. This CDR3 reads CASSLLAGYEQYF. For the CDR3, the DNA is TGTGCCAGCAGCTTGTTAGCTGGCTACGAGCAGTACTTC.